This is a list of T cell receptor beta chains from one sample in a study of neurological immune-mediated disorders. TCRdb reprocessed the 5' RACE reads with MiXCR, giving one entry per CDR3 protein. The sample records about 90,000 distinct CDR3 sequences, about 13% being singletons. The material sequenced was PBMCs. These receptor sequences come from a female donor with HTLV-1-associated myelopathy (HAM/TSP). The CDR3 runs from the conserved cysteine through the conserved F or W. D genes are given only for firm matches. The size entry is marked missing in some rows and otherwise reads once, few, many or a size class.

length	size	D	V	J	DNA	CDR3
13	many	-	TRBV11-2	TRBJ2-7	TGTGCCAGCAGCCCGGAACCTAAGGCACCGCAGTACTTC	CASSPEPKAPQYF
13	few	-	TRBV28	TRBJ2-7	TGTGCCAGCAGTTCCGGGACCTTATACGAGCAGTACTTC	CASSSGTLYEQYF
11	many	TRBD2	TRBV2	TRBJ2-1	TGTGCCAGCAGTCTAGCGGGGCAAAAGTTCTTC	CASSLAGQKFF
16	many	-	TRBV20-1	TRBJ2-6	TGCAGTGCTAGTAAGCCCTCTACCTCTGGGGCCAACGTCCTGACTTTC	CSASKPSTSGANVLTF
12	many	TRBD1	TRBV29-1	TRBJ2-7	TGCAGCGTCAACAGGGGTTCCTACGAGCAGTACTTC	CSVNRGSYEQYF
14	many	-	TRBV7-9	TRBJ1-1	TGTGCCAGCAGCCCCGGGCAGGGAGGCACTGAAGCTTTCTTT	CASSPGQGGTEAFF
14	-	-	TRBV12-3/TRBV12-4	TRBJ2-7	TGTGCCAGCAGAAGTGGAGCGAGCTCCTACGAGCAGTACTTC	CASRSGASSYEQYF
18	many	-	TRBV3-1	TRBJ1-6	TGTGCCAGCAGCCAGAAAGGGAGATTGCGGGTCCAAGATTCACCCCTCCACTTT	CASSQKGRLRVQDSPLHF
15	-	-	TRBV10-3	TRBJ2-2	TGTGCCATCAGTGACCTGCGGGGTGGGACCGGGGAGCTGTTTTTT	CAISDLRGGTGELFF
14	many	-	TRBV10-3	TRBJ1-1	TGTGCCATCAGTGGATCGACAGGGAACACTGAAGCTTTCTTT	CAISGSTGNTEAFF
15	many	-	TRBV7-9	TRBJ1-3	TGTGCCAGCAGCTCCGGGCCGGCCTCTGGAAACACCATATATTTT	CASSSGPASGNTIYF
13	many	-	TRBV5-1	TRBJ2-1	TGCGCCAGCAGCGCCCGGAACTACAATGAGCAGTTCTTC	CASSARNYNEQFF
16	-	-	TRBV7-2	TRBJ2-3	TGTACCAGCAGCTCTTTACCGTCGAGGGCTGGAGATACGCAGTATTTT	CTSSSLPSRAGDTQYF
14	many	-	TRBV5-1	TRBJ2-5	TGCGCCAGCAGTTCAACAAGGAATCAAGAGACCCAGTACTTC	CASSSTRNQETQYF
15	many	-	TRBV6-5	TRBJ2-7	TGTGCCAGCAGACCATCGAGAGGGGGATTCTACGAGCAGTACTTC	CASRPSRGGFYEQYF
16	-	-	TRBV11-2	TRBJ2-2	TGTGCCAGCAGCTTCCCGCAGGGACAGAACACCGGGGAGCTGTTTTTT	CASSFPQGQNTGELFF
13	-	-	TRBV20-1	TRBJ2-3	TGCAGGGCCTCTCCGGGGGCGCGAGATATGCAGTATTTT	CRASPGARDMQYF
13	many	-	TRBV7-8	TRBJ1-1	TGTGCCAGCAGCACCCGGACAGCGCTTGAAGCTTTCTTT	CASSTRTALEAFF
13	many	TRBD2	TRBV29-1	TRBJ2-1	TGCAGCGTTACGGGACTAGCTAACGATGAGCAGTTCTTC	CSVTGLANDEQFF
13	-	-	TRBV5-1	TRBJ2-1	TGCGCCAGCTCAGGTCAGACTTACAATGAGCAGTTCTTC	CASSGQTYNEQFF
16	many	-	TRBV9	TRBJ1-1	TGTGCCAGCAGCCCCCAGCTACAGGGCTCTAACACTGAAGCTTTCTTT	CASSPQLQGSNTEAFF
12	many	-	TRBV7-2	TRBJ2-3	TGTGCCAGCAGCCGAGGGGCGAATACGCAGTATTTT	CASSRGANTQYF
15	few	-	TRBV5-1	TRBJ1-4	TGCGCCAGCAGCTTGGGTTACAGTACAACCGAAAAACTGTTTTTT	CASSLGYSTTEKLFF
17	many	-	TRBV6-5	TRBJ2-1	TGTGCCAGCAGTACCAACCTTGGGTTGACAAGAAGCGATGAGCAGTTCTTC	CASSTNLGLTRSDEQFF
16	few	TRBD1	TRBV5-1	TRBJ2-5	TGCGCCAGCAGCTTCACAGGGGGCCCCGTCCAAGAGACCCAGTACTTC	CASSFTGGPVQETQYF
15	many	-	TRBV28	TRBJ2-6	TGTGCCAGCGGGGGGGCTTACTATGGGGCCAACGTCCTGACTTTC	CASGGAYYGANVLTF
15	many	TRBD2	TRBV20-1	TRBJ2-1	TGCAGTGCTAGAAAGGCTAGCGGGTCCTACAATGAGCAGTTCTTC	CSARKASGSYNEQFF
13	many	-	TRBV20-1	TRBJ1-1	TGCAGTGCTAGCGACAGTCGGAACACTGAAGCTTTCTTT	CSASDSRNTEAFF
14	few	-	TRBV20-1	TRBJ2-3	TGCAGTGCTAGGATGCCCGTAATCACAGATACGCAGTATTTT	CSARMPVITDTQYF
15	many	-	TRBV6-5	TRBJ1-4	TGTGCCAGCAGTGGCGACGGAACAACTAATGAAAAACTGTTTTTT	CASSGDGTTNEKLFF
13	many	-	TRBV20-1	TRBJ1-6	TGCAGTGCTAGAGATACGGGGAATTCACCCCTCCACTTT	CSARDTGNSPLHF
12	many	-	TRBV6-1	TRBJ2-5	TGTGCCAGCAGATCAAGGGCAGAGACCCAGTACTTC	CASRSRAETQYF
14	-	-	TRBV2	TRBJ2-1	TGTGCCAGTGTCCGGGGCCCCGTTGAGGATGAGCAGTTCTTC	CASVRGPVEDEQFF
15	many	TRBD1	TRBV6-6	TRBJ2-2	TGTGCCAGCAGGGGTGGGACAGGGGTCACCGGGGAGCTGTTTTTT	CASRGGTGVTGELFF
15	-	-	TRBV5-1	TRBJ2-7	TGCGCCAGCAGCTTGGGGATAGGAGGATTCTACGAGCAGTACTTC	CASSLGIGGFYEQYF
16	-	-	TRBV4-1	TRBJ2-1	TGCGCCAGCAGCCAAGATTTGGCTGGGCCCTACAATGAGCAGTTCTTC	CASSQDLAGPYNEQFF
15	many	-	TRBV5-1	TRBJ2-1	TGCGCCAGCAGCTTGACCTTGAGCTCCTACAATGAGCAGTTCTTC	CASSLTLSSYNEQFF
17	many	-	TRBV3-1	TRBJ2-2	TGTGCCAGCAGCCAAGGTGGCCAGGGGGGCCCCACCGGGGAGCTGTTTTTT	CASSQGGQGGPTGELFF
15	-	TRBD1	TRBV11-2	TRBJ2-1	TGTGCCAGCAGCTCGGCCCTGACAGGGAAGAATGAGCAGTTCTTC	CASSSALTGKNEQFF
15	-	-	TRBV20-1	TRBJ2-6	TGCAGTGCTATTACGACAGACTCTGGGGCCAACGTCCTGACTTTC	CSAITTDSGANVLTF
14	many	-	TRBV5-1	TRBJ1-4	TGCGCCAGCAGCCGGGGGCCGACTAATGAAAAACTGTTTTTT	CASSRGPTNEKLFF
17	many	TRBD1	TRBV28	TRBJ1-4	TGTGCCAGCAGTTTATTACAGGGGGCGGAGGCTAATGAAAAACTGTTTTTT	CASSLLQGAEANEKLFF
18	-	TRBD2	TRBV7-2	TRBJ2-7	TGTGCCAACAGCCCCTTCGCAGGGAGAGCGGGGGGGCTGTACGAGCAGTACTTC	CANSPFAGRAGGLYEQYF
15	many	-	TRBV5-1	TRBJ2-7	TGCGCCAGCAGCTTGGGGCGGGCTGACTGGGCAGAGCAGTACTTC	CASSLGRADWAEQYF
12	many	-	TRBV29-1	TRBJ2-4	TGCAGCGTTCAAGAGGGAGCAAACATTCAGTACTTC	CSVQEGANIQYF
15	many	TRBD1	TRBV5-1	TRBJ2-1	TGCGCCAGCAGCCCGGGGACAGGGTGGGTCGGTGAGCAGTTCTTC	CASSPGTGWVGEQFF
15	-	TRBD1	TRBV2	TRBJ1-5	TGTGCCAGCAGTCCCGGACAGGCAGGAAATCAGCGCCAGCATTTT	CASSPGQAGNQRQHF
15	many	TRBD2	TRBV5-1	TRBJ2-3	TGCGCCAGCAGCTTGGCTAGCGGGGGCGTAGATACGCAGTATTTT	CASSLASGGVDTQYF
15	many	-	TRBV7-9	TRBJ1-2	TGTGCCAGCAGCCACAGCAAGCCCGGCACCTATGGCTACACCTTC	CASSHSKPGTYGYTF
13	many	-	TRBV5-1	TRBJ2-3	TGCGCCAGCAGCTTTGAGGGGGCAGATACGCAGTATTTT	CASSFEGADTQYF